Listed below are T cell receptor beta chains from one sample, sequenced in a study of blood T cell repertoires in COVID-19. Generated by immunoSEQ multiplex PCR, the TCRdb table keeps only in-frame clones and is missing some. The sample comprises some 350,000 clones, around 82% of which are singletons, and 2.5% to 3% rests with the top ten. Material: peripheral blood. Receptor source: a man aged 25-40 years with active or convalescent COVID-19. Each CDR3 is given without its conserved first and last residue. The order of the fields is V gene, J gene, CDR3 protein.

TRBV18	TRBJ2-6	ASSSYSGLSRANVLT
TRBV11-3	TRBJ2-7	ASSLGLDSTYEQY
TRBV4-2	TRBJ2-2	ASSQVGTGGITGELF
TRBV5-1	TRBJ1-1	ASSLDSSMNTEAF
TRBV28	TRBJ2-2	ASSPPGTGELF
TRBV6-5	TRBJ1-4	ASNPVGGGEKLF
TRBV7-3	TRBJ1-2	ASSLTDRGQPNYGYT
TRBV5-1	TRBJ2-2	ASSTSRRNTGELF
TRBV18	TRBJ1-2	ASSPTGGRGYT
TRBV6-5	TRBJ1-3	ASGGLGNTIY
TRBV20-1	TRBJ1-1	SASNWRHLNTEAF
TRBV6-2/TRBV6-3	TRBJ2-1	ASSYPSGYNEQF
TRBV6-5	TRBJ2-6	ASSTGGANVLT
TRBV18	TRBJ1-2	ASSPGTGRLSTGT
TRBV24-1	TRBJ2-1	ATSEATSERYNEQF
TRBV5-3	TRBJ1-4	ARPSGSNEKLF
TRBV15	TRBJ2-5	ATTSRGQGETQY
TRBV20-1	TRBJ2-3	SASPRAAGEPDTQY
TRBV6-5	TRBJ2-7	ASQRLAGVGEQY
TRBV3-1/TRBV3-2	TRBJ1-3	ASSQDLETGSSGNTIY
TRBV29-1	TRBJ2-1	SVEITGSTHNEQF
TRBV25-1	TRBJ1-2	ASSESSRGKDGYT
TRBV27	TRBJ2-7	ASSPRQGPYEQY
TRBV27	TRBJ2-7	ASSGWEGSHEQY
TRBV12-3/TRBV12-4	TRBJ1-6	ASSFSGSPLH
TRBV4-1	TRBJ2-3	ASSQGAGGWSDTQY
TRBV9	TRBJ2-1	ASSVHPADNEQF
TRBV4-1	TRBJ2-6	ASSQSLAGVNSGANVLT
TRBV30	TRBJ2-7	AWSRGPYEQY
TRBV5-8	TRBJ2-5	ASRGGYRSEQETQY
TRBV4-1	TRBJ2-5	ASSQGGEKWETQY
TRBV9	TRBJ2-2	ASSAVRGEAGELF
TRBV7-2	TRBJ1-2	ASSQDRGSGYT
TRBV11-3	TRBJ2-3	ASSLDGVDDTQY
TRBV2	TRBJ1-4	ASDRDNNEKLF
TRBV7-8	TRBJ2-7	ASSPIIAGNTYEQY
TRBV7-8	TRBJ2-2	ASSPLFRATGELF
TRBV28	TRBJ1-1	ASSLPRDIYTEAF
TRBV19	TRBJ1-2	ASSIGDRAIYGYT
TRBV24-1	TRBJ2-7	ATRDFFWSYEQY
TRBV28	TRBJ2-7	ASSPRPQGDEQY
TRBV18	TRBJ1-2	ASSPGGANNYGYT
TRBV29-1	TRBJ1-1	SGRQGIGTEAF
TRBV27	TRBJ2-1	ASSLMRWNEQF
TRBV5-8	TRBJ1-5	ASSLQGNQPQH
TRBV12-1	TRBJ2-5	ASSFEFSGGEETQY
TRBV19	TRBJ1-5	ASSRDINQPQH
TRBV29-1	TRBJ1-5	SVEGQGTNQPQH
TRBV27	TRBJ2-1	ASRIVGLAGDVPYNEQF
TRBV7-2	TRBJ1-2	ASSLEKGLPYGYT
TRBV6-6	TRBJ2-7	ASSPLGLAGGYEQY
TRBV12-3/TRBV12-4	TRBJ1-4	ASSFLLTGRSV
TRBV28	TRBJ1-2	ASSSRQVFGYGYT